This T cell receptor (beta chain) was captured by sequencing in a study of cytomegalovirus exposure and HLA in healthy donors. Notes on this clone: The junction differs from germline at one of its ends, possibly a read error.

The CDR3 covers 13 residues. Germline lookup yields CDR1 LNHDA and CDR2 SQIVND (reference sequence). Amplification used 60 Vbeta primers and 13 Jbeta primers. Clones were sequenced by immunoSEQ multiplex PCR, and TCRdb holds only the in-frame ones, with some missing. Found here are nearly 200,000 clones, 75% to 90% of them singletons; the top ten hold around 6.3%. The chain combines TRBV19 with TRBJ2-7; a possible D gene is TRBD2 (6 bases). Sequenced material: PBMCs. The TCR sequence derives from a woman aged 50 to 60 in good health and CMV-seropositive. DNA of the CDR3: TGTGCCAGTAGTCCCGGGAGCTCCCACGAGCAGTACTTC. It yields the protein CASSPGSSHEQYF.